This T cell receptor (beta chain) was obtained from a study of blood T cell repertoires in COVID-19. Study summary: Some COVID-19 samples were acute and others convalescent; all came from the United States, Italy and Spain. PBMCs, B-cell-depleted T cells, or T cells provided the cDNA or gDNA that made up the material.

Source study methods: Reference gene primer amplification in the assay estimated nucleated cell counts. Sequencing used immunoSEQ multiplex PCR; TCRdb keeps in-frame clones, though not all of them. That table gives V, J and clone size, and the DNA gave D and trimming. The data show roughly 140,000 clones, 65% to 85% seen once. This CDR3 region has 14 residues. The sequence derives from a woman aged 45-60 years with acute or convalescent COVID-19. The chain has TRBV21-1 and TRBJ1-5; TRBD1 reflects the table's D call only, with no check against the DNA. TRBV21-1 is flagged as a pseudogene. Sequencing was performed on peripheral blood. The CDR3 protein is CARAKDRGVQPQHF. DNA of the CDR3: TGTGCCAGGGCGAAGGACAGGGGAGTTCAGCCCCAGCATTTT.